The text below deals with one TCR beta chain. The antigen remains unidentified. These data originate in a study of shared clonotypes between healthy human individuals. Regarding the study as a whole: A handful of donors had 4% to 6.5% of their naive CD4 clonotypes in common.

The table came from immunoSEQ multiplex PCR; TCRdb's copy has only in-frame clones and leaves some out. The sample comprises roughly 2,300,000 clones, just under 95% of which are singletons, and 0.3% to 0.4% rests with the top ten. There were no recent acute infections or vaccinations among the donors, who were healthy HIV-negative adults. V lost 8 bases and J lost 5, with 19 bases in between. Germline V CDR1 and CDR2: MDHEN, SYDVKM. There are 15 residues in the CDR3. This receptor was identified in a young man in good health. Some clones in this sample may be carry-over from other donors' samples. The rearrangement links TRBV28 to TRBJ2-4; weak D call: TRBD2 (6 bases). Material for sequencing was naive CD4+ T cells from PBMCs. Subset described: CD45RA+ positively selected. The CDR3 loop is CASEDGSPPENIQYF. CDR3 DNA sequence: TGTGCCAGCGAAGACGGGAGCCCCCCAGAAAACATTCAGTACTTC.